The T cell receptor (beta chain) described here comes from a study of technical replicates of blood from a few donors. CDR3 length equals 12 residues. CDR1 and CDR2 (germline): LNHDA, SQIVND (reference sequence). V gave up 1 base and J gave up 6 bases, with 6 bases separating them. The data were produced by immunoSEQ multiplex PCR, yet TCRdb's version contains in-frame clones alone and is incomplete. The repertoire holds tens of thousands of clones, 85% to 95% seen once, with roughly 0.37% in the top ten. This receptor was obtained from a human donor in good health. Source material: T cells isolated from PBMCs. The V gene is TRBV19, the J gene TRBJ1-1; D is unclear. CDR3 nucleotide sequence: TGTGCCAGTAGTATAGGCCAGTCTGAAGCTTTCTTT. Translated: CASSIGQSEAFF.